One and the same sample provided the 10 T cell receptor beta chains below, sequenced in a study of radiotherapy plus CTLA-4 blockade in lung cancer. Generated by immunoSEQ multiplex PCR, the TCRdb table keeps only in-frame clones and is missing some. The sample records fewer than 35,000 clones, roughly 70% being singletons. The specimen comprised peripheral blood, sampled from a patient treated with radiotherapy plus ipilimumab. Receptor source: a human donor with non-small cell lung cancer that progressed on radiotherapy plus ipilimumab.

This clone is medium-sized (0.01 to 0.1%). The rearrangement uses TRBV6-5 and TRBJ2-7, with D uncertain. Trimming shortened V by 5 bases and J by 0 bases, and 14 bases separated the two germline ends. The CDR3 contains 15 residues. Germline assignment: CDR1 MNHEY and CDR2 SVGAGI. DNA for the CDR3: TGTGCCAGCAGTAAGAGCCGGATCCCCTCCTACGAGCAGTACTTC. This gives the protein CASSKSRIPSYEQYF.

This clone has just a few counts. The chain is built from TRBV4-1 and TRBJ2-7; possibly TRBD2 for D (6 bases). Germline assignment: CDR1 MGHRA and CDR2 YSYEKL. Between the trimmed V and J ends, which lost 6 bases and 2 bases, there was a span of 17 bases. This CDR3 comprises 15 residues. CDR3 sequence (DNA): TGCGCCAGCAGACAGGATCAGGCGGGGACCTACGAGCAGTACTTC. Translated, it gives CASRQDQAGTYEQYF.

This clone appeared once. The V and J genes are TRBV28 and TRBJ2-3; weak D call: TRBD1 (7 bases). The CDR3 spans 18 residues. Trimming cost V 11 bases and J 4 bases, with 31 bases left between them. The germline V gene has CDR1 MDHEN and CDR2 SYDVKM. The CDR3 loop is CALRPGTVGNVAADTQYF. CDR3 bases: TGTGCCCTCCGCCCCGGGACAGTTGGGAATGTAGCGGCAGATACGCAGTATTTT.

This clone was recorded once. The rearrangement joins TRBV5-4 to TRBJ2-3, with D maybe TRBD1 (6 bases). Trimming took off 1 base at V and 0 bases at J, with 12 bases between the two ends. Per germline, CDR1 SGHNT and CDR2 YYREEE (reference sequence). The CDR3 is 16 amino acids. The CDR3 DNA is TGTGCCAGCAGCTTGTTTGGGGGACAAAGCACAGATACGCAGTATTTT. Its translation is CASSLFGGQSTDTQYF.

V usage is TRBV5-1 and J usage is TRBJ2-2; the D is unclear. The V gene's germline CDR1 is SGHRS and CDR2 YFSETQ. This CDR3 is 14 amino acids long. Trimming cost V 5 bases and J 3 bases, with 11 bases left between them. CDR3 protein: CASRGFSDTGELFF. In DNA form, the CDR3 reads TGCGCCAGCAGGGGCTTCTCGGACACCGGGGAGCTGTTTTTT.

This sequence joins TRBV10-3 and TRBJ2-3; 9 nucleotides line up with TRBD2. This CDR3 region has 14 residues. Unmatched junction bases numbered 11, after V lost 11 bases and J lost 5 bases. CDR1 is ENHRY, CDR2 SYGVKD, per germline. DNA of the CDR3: TGTGCCGTCCATAACAGCGGGGGGCGAGATACGCAGTATTTT. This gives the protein CAVHNSGGRDTQYF.

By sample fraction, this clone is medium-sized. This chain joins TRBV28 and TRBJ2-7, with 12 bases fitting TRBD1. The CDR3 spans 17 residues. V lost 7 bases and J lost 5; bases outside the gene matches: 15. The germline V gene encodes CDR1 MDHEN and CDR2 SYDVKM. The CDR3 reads CASTSIEGDRGQNEQYF. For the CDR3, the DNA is TGTGCCAGCACAAGTATAGAGGGGGACAGGGGGCAGAACGAGCAGTACTTC.

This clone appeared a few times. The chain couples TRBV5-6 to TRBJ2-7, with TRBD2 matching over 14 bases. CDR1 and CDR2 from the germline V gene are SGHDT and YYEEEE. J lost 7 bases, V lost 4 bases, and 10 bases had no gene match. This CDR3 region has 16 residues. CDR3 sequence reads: CASSPLRGTSGGEQYF. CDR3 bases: TGTGCCAGCAGCCCTCTTAGGGGGACTAGCGGGGGAGAGCAGTACTTC.

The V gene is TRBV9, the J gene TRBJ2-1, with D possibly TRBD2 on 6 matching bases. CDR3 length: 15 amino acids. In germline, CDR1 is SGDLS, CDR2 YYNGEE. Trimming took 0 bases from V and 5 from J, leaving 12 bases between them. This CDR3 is CASSVAGEDNNEQFF. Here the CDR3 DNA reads TGTGCCAGCAGCGTAGCCGGGGAGGACAACAATGAGCAGTTCTTC.

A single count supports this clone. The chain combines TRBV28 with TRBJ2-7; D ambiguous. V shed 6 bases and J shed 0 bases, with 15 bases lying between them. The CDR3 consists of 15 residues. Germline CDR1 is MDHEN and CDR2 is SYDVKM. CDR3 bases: TGTGCCAGCAGCCTACTTGGCCGGAGCTCCTACGAGCAGTACTTC. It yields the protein CASSLLGRSSYEQYF.